Listed below are T cell receptor beta chains from one sample, sequenced in a study of metastatic and nonmetastatic thyroid tumors. Using MiXCR, TCRdb re-called clones from the PCR reads. The table lists thousands of clones, more than 25% of them singletons. The material sequenced was adjacent normal tissue. The receptors were gathered from a female donor with papillary thyroid cancer or a benign thyroid nodule (not recorded which). Some clones in this sample may be carry-over from other donors' samples. The CDR3 runs from the conserved cysteine through the conserved F or W. A D gene is named only where the DNA matches it firmly. The size field is filled for only some rows; it gives once, few, many or a size class.

clone_size	d_call	v_call	j_call	cdr3_aa	cdr3_nt
few	TRBD2	TRBV6-1	TRBJ2-7	CASSKGGTSGFEQYF	TGTGCCAGCAGTAAAGGAGGGACTAGCGGGTTCGAGCAGTACTTC
NA	TRBD2	TRBV20-1	TRBJ2-1	CSALGLAGVNEQFF	TGCAGTGCTCTGGGACTAGCGGGAGTGAATGAGCAGTTCTTC
many	TRBD2	TRBV29-1	TRBJ2-5	CSVGRGARETQYF	TGCAGCGTTGGGCGGGGGGCTCGAGAGACCCAGTACTTC
few	NA	TRBV6-2/TRBV6-3	TRBJ2-7	CASSYRSGVQYF	TGTGCCAGCAGTTACCGGTCGGGGGTGCAGTACTTC
NA	TRBD2	TRBV6-1	TRBJ2-7	CASRIFASGGYYEQYF	TGTGCCAGCAGGATATTTGCTAGCGGTGGCTACTACGAGCAGTACTTC
few	TRBD1	TRBV28	TRBJ1-6	CASSDRDRLRGTLHF	TGTGCCAGTAGTGATCGGGACAGATTAAGAGGGACACTCCACTTT
NA	NA	TRBV28	TRBJ1-2	CASSLSRRGAHGYTF	TGTGCCAGCAGTTTGAGTCGTCGGGGGGCGCATGGCTACACCTTC
once	NA	TRBV20-1	TRBJ2-2	CSARDGANTGELFF	TGCAGTGCTAGAGACGGGGCGAACACCGGGGAGCTGTTTTTT
NA	NA	TRBV5-1	TRBJ1-6	CASSLGQRNSPLHF	TGCGCCAGCAGCCTCGGACAGCGTAATTCACCCCTCCACTTT
once	TRBD1	TRBV14	TRBJ1-2	CASSEEETGVNGYTF	TGTGCCAGCAGCGAAGAAGAGACAGGGGTCAATGGCTACACCTTC
medium-sized	NA	TRBV19	TRBJ1-1	CASSLVGSTEAFF	TGTGCCAGTAGTCTGGTTGGGAGTACTGAAGCTTTCTTT
few	NA	TRBV20-1	TRBJ2-1	CSVGSSYNEQFF	TGCAGTGTTGGGAGCTCCTACAATGAGCAGTTCTTC
NA	NA	TRBV6-4	TRBJ2-2	CASSVTGLNTGELFF	TGTGCCAGCAGTGTGACTGGCCTAAACACCGGGGAGCTGTTTTTT
NA	NA	TRBV6-2/TRBV6-3	TRBJ1-6	CARRFAAATRGAASPLHF	TGTGCCAGAAGGTTCGCGGCGGCCACCCGGGGCGCGGCTTCACCCCTCCACTTT
few	NA	TRBV28	TRBJ1-1	CARRPWGEQNTEAFF	TGTGCCAGAAGACCATGGGGGGAGCAGAACACTGAAGCTTTCTTT
few	NA	TRBV12-3/TRBV12-4	TRBJ2-7	CASSVQVFYEQYF	TGTGCCAGCAGCGTACAAGTCTTCTACGAGCAGTACTTC
NA	TRBD1	TRBV20-1	TRBJ2-3	CSARPPTGPSTDTQYF	TGCAGTGCTAGACCTCCGACAGGGCCAAGCACAGATACGCAGTATTTT
few	NA	TRBV6-2/TRBV6-3	TRBJ2-7	CASTPADPFYEQYF	TGTGCCAGCACCCCCGCCGACCCATTCTACGAGCAGTACTTC
few	NA	TRBV28	TRBJ2-7	CASFQRAESYEQYF	TGTGCCAGCTTTCAGCGGGCCGAATCCTACGAGCAGTACTTC
NA	NA	TRBV28	TRBJ2-2	CASSLPGLKSRRELFF	TGCGCCAGCAGTCTGCCGGGCCTTAAGTCACGCCGGGAGCTGTTTTTT
few	NA	TRBV28	TRBJ2-7	CASSFEGFGYEQYF	TGTGCCAGCAGTTTTGAGGGGTTCGGCTACGAGCAGTACTTC
NA	TRBD1	TRBV6-2/TRBV6-3	TRBJ2-7	CASSYLGQGSYEQYF	TGTGCCAGCAGTTACCTGGGACAGGGCTCCTACGAGCAGTACTTC
few	TRBD1	TRBV12-3/TRBV12-4	TRBJ1-1	CASSSTGTGGTEAFF	TGTGCCAGCAGTTCCACCGGGACAGGGGGCACTGAAGCTTTCTTT
NA	NA	TRBV20-1	TRBJ1-2	CSAVTGYYGYTF	TGCAGTGCTGTGACAGGTTATTATGGCTACACCTTC
many	NA	TRBV5-1	TRBJ2-7	CASSSGGVGAYYEQYF	TGCGCCAGCAGCTCGGGCGGGGTTGGGGCATACTACGAGCAGTACTTC
NA	NA	TRBV10-1	TRBJ1-2	CASSESSWGGGYTF	TGCGCCAGCAGTGAGTCGAGTTGGGGCGGAGGCTACACCTTC
NA	NA	TRBV28	TRBJ1-2	CASSDSLREVAGYTF	TGTGCCAGCAGTGACTCCTTGAGGGAGGTCGCTGGCTACACCTTC
medium-sized	NA	TRBV9	TRBJ2-2	CASSRGGRVNTGELFF	TGTGCCAGCAGCAGGGGGGGACGAGTAAACACCGGGGAGCTGTTTTTT
medium-sized	TRBD2	TRBV6-2/TRBV6-3	TRBJ2-4	CASSTRPGGKNIQYF	TGTGCCAGCAGTACCCGTCCGGGGGGGAAAAACATTCAGTACTTC
NA	TRBD2	TRBV27	TRBJ2-1	CASSPATGLASYNEQFF	TGTGCCAGCAGTCCCGCAACGGGACTAGCGTCCTACAATGAGCAGTTCTTC
medium-sized	NA	TRBV3-1	TRBJ1-3	CASSLRSSGNTIYF	TGTGCCAGCAGCCTCAGGAGCTCTGGAAACACCATATATTTT
NA	NA	TRBV20-1	TRBJ2-4	CSAREIAKNIQYF	TGCAGTGCTAGAGAAATAGCCAAAAACATTCAGTACTTC
NA	NA	TRBV4-2	TRBJ1-3	CASSQSDGTSGNTIYF	TGTGCCAGCAGCCAGAGTGACGGCACCTCTGGAAACACCATATATTTT
NA	TRBD2	TRBV4-2	TRBJ2-7	CAISKPGLAGLLYTSYDQYF	TGTGCCATCAGCAAACCGGGACTAGCGGGTTTGTTATATACTTCCTACGATCAGTACTTC
few	TRBD1	TRBV2	TRBJ2-7	CASKGQGLYEQYF	TGTGCCAGCAAGGGACAGGGCTTATACGAGCAGTACTTC
NA	NA	TRBV11-3	TRBJ2-1	CASSRGDNEQFF	TGTGCCAGCAGCCGCGGGGACAATGAGCAGTTCTTC
NA	TRBD2	TRBV4-1	TRBJ2-1	CASSPGLADYNEQFF	TGCGCCAGCAGCCCAGGACTAGCGGACTACAATGAGCAGTTCTTC
NA	NA	TRBV7-8	TRBJ2-7	CASSLEARLRQYF	TGTGCCAGCAGCTTAGAGGCGCGGCTTAGGCAGTACTTC
NA	NA	TRBV6-2/TRBV6-3	TRBJ1-6	CASSFAASTRGAASPLHF	TGTGCCAGCAGTTTCGCGGCGTCCACCCGGGGGGCTGCTTCACCCCTCCACTTT
NA	NA	TRBV10-3	TRBJ2-7	CATNLQGGARSYEQYF	TGTGCCACCAACCTGCAAGGAGGCGCAAGGTCCTACGAGCAGTACTTC
many	TRBD2	TRBV4-3	TRBJ2-4	CASSHRLAGENIQYF	TGCGCCAGCAGCCACCGACTAGCAGGAGAAAACATTCAGTACTTC
NA	TRBD1	TRBV6-1	TRBJ1-1	CASSNDRGICEAFF	TGTGCCAGCAGCAACGACAGGGGGATCTGTGAAGCTTTCTTT
few	NA	TRBV6-5	TRBJ1-2	CASSYGPKNTNYGYTF	TGTGCCAGCAGTTACGGACCGAAGAACACAAACTATGGCTACACCTTC
NA	NA	TRBV2	TRBJ2-1	CASSEGVVGTYNDQFF	TGTGCCAGCAGCGAGGGGGTTGTTGGAACCTACAATGATCAGTTCTTC
NA	NA	TRBV20-1	TRBJ2-1	CSAGAFYRLGAVNEQFF	TGCAGTGCTGGGGCATTCTACCGACTGGGGGCGGTGAATGAGCAGTTCTTC
medium-sized	TRBD2	TRBV3-1	TRBJ2-7	CASSQGWGGYEQYF	TGTGCCAGCAGCCAAGGCTGGGGGGGCTACGAGCAGTACTTC
large	NA	TRBV6-1	TRBJ1-2	CASSESVGGGGYTF	TGTGCCAGCAGTGAAAGTGTAGGAGGTGGGGGCTACACCTTC
NA	NA	TRBV11-1	TRBJ2-7	CASSPKYSYEQYF	TGTGCCAGCAGCCCCAAATACTCCTACGAGCAGTACTTC
NA	NA	TRBV6-2/TRBV6-3	TRBJ2-5	CASSYRPGVDGSGQETQYF	TGTGCCAGCAGTTATCGCCCGGGGGTAGACGGGAGTGGGCAAGAGACCCAGTACTTC
medium-sized	NA	TRBV7-6	TRBJ2-5	CASSYGAVWEETQYF	TGTGCCAGCAGCTACGGCGCGGTTTGGGAAGAGACCCAGTACTTC
few	TRBD1	TRBV11-2	TRBJ2-1	CASSPGTGSGNEQFF	TGTGCCAGCAGCCCCGGGACAGGGAGTGGCAATGAGCAGTTCTTC
NA	TRBD1	TRBV27	TRBJ2-1	CASSTTDRVHEQFF	TGTGCCAGCAGTACCACGGACAGGGTCCATGAGCAGTTCTTC
medium-sized	NA	TRBV19	TRBJ1-1	CASSRGGGTEAFF	TGTGCCAGTAGTAGAGGGGGTGGGACTGAAGCTTTCTTT
NA	NA	TRBV12-3/TRBV12-4	TRBJ1-1	CASSPLGTEAFF	TGTGCCAGCAGCCCTCTCGGCACTGAAGCTTTCTTT
NA	TRBD2	TRBV30	TRBJ2-3	CAWSVLAGGADTQYF	TGTGCCTGGAGTGTACTTGCGGGAGGTGCAGATACGCAGTATTTT
few	TRBD2	TRBV18	TRBJ2-7	CASSLKGGSGLAGPTYEQYF	TGTGCCAGCTCACTCAAAGGGGGGTCGGGACTAGCGGGACCTACCTACGAGCAGTACTTC